The sequence of this T cell receptor (beta chain) was determined in a study of CD4+ T cells in melanoma. Germline CDR1 reads KGHSH; CDR2 reads LQKENI. V lost 2 bases, J lost 4 bases, and 9 bases lay in between. CDR3 length: 14 amino acids. TCRdb's copy holds only in-frame clones and misses some; the assay was immunoSEQ multiplex PCR. Of about 10,000 clones listed, about 60% were seen once; the top ten hold about 13%. Sequencing was carried out using cells from a culture (not recorded whether cultured in vitro). This clonotype was sampled from a human donor with melanoma. This chain joins TRBV18 and TRBJ1-3, with D perhaps TRBD1 (5 bases). DNA of the CDR3: TGTGCCAGCTCACCATCAGGGCTCGGAAACACCATATATTTT. It yields the protein CASSPSGLGNTIYF.